These T cell receptor beta chains were read from a single sample in a study of siplizumab effects on memory and regulatory T cells. Some clones are missing from TCRdb's copy, which holds only in-frame ones; the method was immunoSEQ multiplex PCR. The table has 57,000 or so clones, 70% to 85% seen once; the top ten hold roughly 0.4%. Sequencing was performed on memory CD4+ T cells sorted from blood. Source of these receptors: a human donor in good health. Both conserved end residues are part of each CDR3. The D gene is left open where the match is weak. Rows may omit the clone size; those that give it use once, few, many or a size class.

>TRBD1|TRBV2|TRBJ1-2|NA
TGTGCCAGCAGAGGCCTACAGGGGGCGAGTGGCTACACCTTC
CASRGLQGASGYTF
>NA|TRBV20-1|TRBJ1-2|few
TGCAGTGCTATTTCCCGGGCTGTGGACACCTTC
CSAISRAVDTF
>NA|TRBV7-7|TRBJ2-7|once
TGTGCCAGCAGTTTAGCCGACGGCTACGAGCAGTACTTC
CASSLADGYEQYF
>TRBD2|TRBV7-6|TRBJ2-3|NA
TGTGCCAGCAGCGGAGGGACTAGCGGGGGGGTAGATACGCAGTATTTT
CASSGGTSGGVDTQYF
>NA|TRBV12-5|TRBJ2-2|once
TGTGCTAGTTCTTTTCCGGGGGCTGGCGCCGGGGAGCTGTTTTTT
CASSFPGAGAGELFF
>NA|TRBV4-3|TRBJ2-5|NA
TGCGCCAGCAGCCCCCGAGTAGCGTTTGATGAGACCCAGTACTTC
CASSPRVAFDETQYF
>TRBD1|TRBV19|TRBJ1-6|NA
TGTGCCAGTAGCCTCCAACAGGGGGCGAGTTCACCCCTCCACTTT
CASSLQQGASSPLHF
>NA|TRBV5-4|TRBJ2-3|NA
TGTGCCAGCAGCCCCCGGAGCGGGACAGATACGCAGTATTTT
CASSPRSGTDTQYF
>NA|TRBV28|TRBJ1-3|NA
TGTGCCGGTGTTTTAGGAAACACCATATATTTT
CAGVLGNTIYF
>NA|TRBV5-4|TRBJ1-1|NA
TGTGCCAGCAGCTTTGGCCTCAAGGTAACTGAAGCTTTCTTT
CASSFGLKVTEAFF
>TRBD1|TRBV28|TRBJ1-6|NA
TGTGCCAGCAGCATCTCGGACAGGGCTAATTCACCCCTCCACTTT
CASSISDRANSPLHF
>NA|TRBV9|TRBJ2-3|NA
TGTGCCAGCAGCGTAGGCGGGATGGATACGCAGTATTTT
CASSVGGMDTQYF
>TRBD1|TRBV2|TRBJ1-6|NA
TGTGCCAGCAGTCCGCAGGGGGCATTAAATTCACCCCTCCACTTT
CASSPQGALNSPLHF
>NA|TRBV7-2|TRBJ2-5|NA
TGTGCCAGCAGCGCGCGGGCTCAGCAAGAGACCCAGTACTTC
CASSARAQQETQYF
>NA|TRBV18|TRBJ2-5|NA
TGTGCCAGCTCACCACCAGAAGGGGCGACTAAGGCCCAGTACTTC
CASSPPEGATKAQYF
>NA|TRBV21-1|TRBJ2-7|NA
TGTGCCAGCACCATTTCAGCGGAGACAGGGGGTGGGCAGCAGTACTTC
CASTISAETGGGQQYF
>NA|TRBV2|TRBJ1-2|NA
TGTGCCAGCCATACTAACTATGGCTACACCTTC
CASHTNYGYTF
>TRBD1|TRBV19|TRBJ2-7|NA
TGTGCCAGTAGGCCCTTTGACAGGGCAGTTAACGAGCAGTACTTC
CASRPFDRAVNEQYF
>NA|TRBV5-1|TRBJ2-7|NA
TGCGCCAGCAGCTTGGCATCACAGGGCTACGAGCAGTACTTC
CASSLASQGYEQYF
>NA|TRBV11-2|TRBJ1-1|once
TGTGCCAGCAGCCCCCCGGGGAACACTGAAGCTTTCTTT
CASSPPGNTEAFF
>NA|TRBV6-5|TRBJ2-7|NA
TGTGCCAGCAGTTACGAGCAGTACTTC
CASSYEQYF
>TRBD1|TRBV6-6|TRBJ1-2|once
TGTGCCAGCAGCAATCCGGGACAGGGGCACTATGGCTACACCTTC
CASSNPGQGHYGYTF
>NA|TRBV7-3|TRBJ2-1|NA
TGTGCCAGCAGCTTGGGCAATGAGCAGTTCTTC
CASSLGNEQFF
>NA|TRBV2|TRBJ2-5|NA
TGTGCCAGCTCGAGACAGGCGGGAGAGACCCAGTACTTC
CASSRQAGETQYF